One sample yielded the 23 T cell receptor beta chains listed below, sequenced in a study of blood T cell repertoires in COVID-19. Profiling relied on immunoSEQ multiplex PCR, and the TCRdb table lists in-frame clones only, not all of them. The sample yields a few hundred thousand clones, roughly 84% seen once. The sample comprised PBMCs or T cells enriched from blood (not recorded which). The receptors come from a woman between 18 and 29 years old who had been exposed to COVID-19.

The gene calls are TRBV6-5 and TRBJ2-2; D is unclear. Deletions cut 10 bases from V and 4 bases from J, with 10 bases between. This CDR3 is built from 12 residues. Germline V gene data show CDR1 as MNHEY and CDR2 as SVGAGI. CDR3 nucleotide sequence: TGTGCCACCAAAAAGAGCACCGGGGAGCTGTTTTTT. It is translated as CATKKSTGELFF.

The count of this clone is one. The genes are TRBV28 and TRBJ2-3; TRBD2 is a possible D gene (6 bases). The CDR3 runs 15 residues. Trimming stripped 6 bases from V and 0 bases from J, with 13 bases between. Germline assignment: CDR1 MDHEN and CDR2 SYDVKM. CDR3 in DNA: TGTGCCAGCAGGTCAAGCGGGTATAGCACAGATACGCAGTATTTT. It codes for CASRSSGYSTDTQYF.

This clone was recorded only once. The J gene is TRBJ1-5, the V gene TRBV6-6; maybe TRBD1 (6 bases). The length of the CDR3 is 16 residues. Germline CDR1 and CDR2: MNHNY and SVGAGI (reference sequence). Trimming removed 2 bases from V and 5 bases from J, with 16 bases in between. CDR3 protein: CASSYRGGGAHQPQHF. The CDR3 DNA sequence: TGTGCCAGCAGTTACCGGGGCGGGGGCGCGCATCAGCCCCAGCATTTT.

The CDR3 is CASSQQRGNTIYF. The DNA for the CDR3 is TGTGCCAGCAGCCAACAGAGAGGAAACACCATATATTTT. The chain is built from TRBV11-1 and TRBJ1-3; no definite D call. This CDR3 is 13 amino acids long. Germline lookup yields CDR1 SGHAT and CDR2 FQDESV (reference sequence). V lost 5 bases and J 4 bases, leaving 9 bases between the germline ends.

The gene calls are TRBV9 and TRBJ2-3; D is uncertain. Trimming took off 0 bases at V and 1 base at J, with 3 bases between the two ends. Germline CDR1 and CDR2: SGDLS and YYNGEE. The CDR3 contains 13 residues. In DNA form, the CDR3 reads TGTGCCAGCAGCGTAGGCGGCACAGATACGCAGTATTTT. It specifies CASSVGGTDTQYF.

The chain has TRBV10-2 and TRBJ1-1; 12 nucleotides line up with TRBD1. Germline CDR1 is WSHSY and CDR2 is SAAADI. The CDR3 is made up of 16 amino acids. With V trimmed by 6 bases and J by 0 bases, 5 bases remained unmatched. The CDR3 DNA reads as TGCGCCAGCAGGGGGACAGGGGGCCCGATGAACACTGAAGCTTTCTTT. Protein product: CASRGTGGPMNTEAFF.

The chain recombines TRBV7-9 with TRBJ2-7, with 10 bases lining up with TRBD1. CDR3 size: 14 residues. Germline CDR1 SEHNR, CDR2 FQNEAQ (reference sequence). Trimming removed 5 bases from V and 6 bases from J; junction bases left unmatched: 7. The DNA for the CDR3 is TGTGCCAGCAGCCCCGGGACAGGGGCCCTCGAGCAGTACTTC. Translation gives CASSPGTGALEQYF.

A single count supports this clone. The J gene is TRBJ2-1, the V gene TRBV28, with D hard to call. The CDR3 extends over 12 amino acids. The ends were cut back, 6 bases at V and 1 base at J, with 4 bases in the middle. Germline V gene data show CDR1 as MDHEN and CDR2 as SYDVKM. The chain's CDR3 is CASSRSYNEQFF. In DNA form, the CDR3 reads TGTGCCAGCAGCAGGTCCTACAATGAGCAGTTCTTC.

The rearrangement uses TRBV15 and TRBJ1-1; TRBD1 matches at 8 bases. Germline V gene data show CDR1 as LNHNV and CDR2 as YYDKDF (reference sequence). The CDR3 has 14 amino acids. J gave up 7 bases and V 5 bases, and 9 bases lay outside the gene matches. For the CDR3, the DNA is TGTGCCACCAGCGGAAACAGGGGGGTTCTTGAAGCTTTCTTT. The encoded protein is CATSGNRGVLEAFF.

This clone has only a few counts. The chain has TRBV2 and TRBJ1-2, with D perhaps TRBD1 (6 bases). CDR1 is SNHLY, CDR2 FYNNEI, per germline. The CDR3 has 12 residues. The germline V and J ends were trimmed by 7 bases and 8 bases, with 14 bases remaining between them. This chain's CDR3 is CASTGGAKGYTF. For the CDR3, the DNA is TGTGCCAGCACGGGGGGGGCGAAGGGCTACACCTTC. The full variable domain, with the rest looked up from reference TRBV2 and TRBJ1-2, is EPEVTQTPSHQVTQMGQEVILRCVPISNHLYFYWYRQILGQKVEFLVSFYNNEISEKSEIFDDQFSVERPDGSNFTLKIRSTKLEDSAMYFCASTGGAKGYTFGSGTRLTVV.

Written as DNA, the CDR3 is TGTGCCATCAGGGACAGAGATGAAAAACTGTTTTTT. This encodes CAIRDRDEKLFF. This sequence joins TRBV10-3 and TRBJ1-4, with D possibly matching TRBD1 (6 bases). Deletions cut 6 bases from V and 6 bases from J, with 8 bases between. The CDR3 has 12 residues. Germline CDR1 reads ENHRY; CDR2 reads SYGVKD.

This clone was observed a single time. The chain combines TRBV7-6 with TRBJ1-6; D gene ambiguous. The CDR3 runs 16 residues. From germline, CDR1 is SGHVS and CDR2 FNYEAQ. The V and J ends lost 2 bases and 7 bases respectively, with 15 bases between them. CDR3 residues: CASSLFAGNPNSPLHF. In DNA form, the CDR3 reads TGTGCCAGCAGCTTATTCGCGGGAAACCCAAATTCACCCCTCCACTTT.

V and J are TRBV4-2 and TRBJ1-6, with 8 bases fitting TRBD1. V lost 5 bases, J lost 5 bases, and 11 bases stayed unmatched. The CDR3 is made up of 17 amino acids. Germline V lookup: CDR1 LGHNA, CDR2 YNFKEQ. In nucleotides, the CDR3 is TGTGCCAGCAGCGACCCTCTCGCGGGACAGGATAATTCACCCCTCCACTTT. Amino acid sequence: CASSDPLAGQDNSPLHF.

The gene calls are TRBV6-6 and TRBJ2-7; D gene unclear. The ends were cut back, 2 bases at V and 0 bases at J, with 5 bases in the middle. This CDR3 comprises 13 residues. CDR1 is MNHNY and CDR2 is SVGAGI in the germline V gene (reference sequence). CDR3 sequence: CASSYPSSYEQYF. The CDR3 bases are TGTGCCAGCAGTTACCCTAGCTCCTACGAGCAGTACTTC.

V and J are TRBV11-3 and TRBJ1-1; TRBD1 matches 7 bases. V shed 4 bases and J 0 bases; nucleotides not matched to a gene: 5. The CDR3 runs to 15 residues. Looked up from germline, CDR1 is SGHNT and CDR2 is YENEEA. The CDR3: CASSSRTGVNTEAFF. Here the CDR3 DNA reads TGTGCCAGCAGCTCCCGGACAGGAGTGAACACTGAAGCTTTCTTT.

V usage is TRBV2 and J usage is TRBJ2-5, with 14 bases aligning to TRBD2. The CDR3 extends over 15 amino acids. V was pared by 6 bases and J by 4 bases, with 4 bases of the junction left unmatched. CDR1 SNHLY and CDR2 FYNNEI come from the germline V gene. The CDR3 DNA reads TGTGCCAGCAGGGGACTAGCGGGAGCCGGAGAGACCCAGTACTTC. It translates to CASRGLAGAGETQYF. Full variable domain (rest looked up from reference TRBV2 and TRBJ2-5): EPEVTQTPSHQVTQMGQEVILRCVPISNHLYFYWYRQILGQKVEFLVSFYNNEISEKSEIFDDQFSVERPDGSNFTLKIRSTKLEDSAMYFCASRGLAGAGETQYFGPGTRLLVL.

This chain connects TRBV6-2 or TRBV6-3 to TRBJ1-5, with TRBD1 identical over 8 bases. V was clipped by 6 bases and J by 1 base; unmatched bases: 5. The CDR3 contains 15 residues. Germline CDR1 and CDR2: MNHEY and SVGEGT. The CDR3, as DNA: TGTGCCAGCAGCCTGACAGGGGTGAGCAATCAGCCCCAGCATTTT. It specifies CASSLTGVSNQPQHF.

A note on this clone: Other nucleotide sequences in the sample specify the same CDR3. The chain carries TRBV7-2 and TRBJ1-6; TRBD1 is a possible D gene (6 bases). The CDR3 length is 14 residues. Germline values: CDR1 SGHTA, CDR2 FQGNSA. The V gene lost 1 base and the J gene lost 7 bases, with 8 bases spanning the gap. The CDR3 reads CASSLGQVNSPLHF. In DNA, the CDR3 is TGTGCCAGCAGCTTAGGACAGGTCAATTCACCCCTCCACTTT.

V gene TRBV19 combines with J gene TRBJ2-1; the D gene is possibly TRBD2 (5 bases). The CDR3 covers 16 residues. Between the trimmed V and J ends, which lost 0 bases and 4 bases, there was a span of 13 bases. Germline-derived CDR1 and CDR2 are LNHDA and SQIVND (reference sequence). The CDR3 reads CASSIDSGGRYNEQFF. The CDR3 coding sequence is TGTGCCAGTAGTATAGATTCGGGCGGGCGTTACAATGAGCAGTTCTTC. The whole variable domain, filled in from reference TRBV19 and TRBJ2-1, reads DGGITQSPKYLFRKEGQNVTLSCEQNLNHDAMYWYRQDPGQGLRLIYYSQIVNDFQKGDIAEGYSVSREKKESFPLTVTSAQKNPTAFYLCASSIDSGGRYNEQFFGPGTRLTVL.

In its sample, this clone was seen a few times. J is TRBJ1-5 and V is TRBV12-5, with D tentatively TRBD1 (5 bases). The germline V gene encodes CDR1 LGHNT and CDR2 FRNRAP. Between the trimmed V and J ends, which lost 0 bases and 0 bases, there was a span of 12 bases. CDR3 length equals 17 residues. CDR3 in DNA: TGTGCTAGTGGTTTGGTACGTGTAGGGGATAGCAATCAGCCCCAGCATTTT. Amino acids: CASGLVRVGDSNQPQHF.

The DNA for the CDR3 is TGTGCCAGCAGTTACGATAGAGATACGCAGTATTTT. Encoded protein: CASSYDRDTQYF. The chain couples TRBV6-5 to TRBJ2-3; no firm D call. CDR3 length: 12 amino acids. The germline V gene has CDR1 MNHEY and CDR2 SVGAGI. V was cut by 2 bases and J by 5 bases, with 5 bases left in between.

The rearrangement links TRBV3-1 (or the pseudogene TRBV3-2) to TRBJ2-1; 7 nucleotides agree with TRBD2. CDR1 and CDR2 from the germline V gene are LGHDT and YNNKEL (reference sequence). V dropped 4 bases and J dropped 2; count of bases not matched to a gene: 5. The CDR3 totals 15 residues. The CDR3 bases are TGTGCCAGCAGCCGAGGACTAGGAACCTACAATGAGCAGTTCTTC. Its protein product is CASSRGLGTYNEQFF.

This rearrangement joins TRBV6-5 to TRBJ2-2; TRBD2 is a possible D gene (5 bases). The CDR3 runs 16 residues. V was clipped by 0 bases and J by 9 bases, with 17 bases between them. Germline CDR1 and CDR2: MNHEY and SVGAGI. CDR3 sequence: CASSYSGPQNGRELFF. The DNA of the CDR3 is TGTGCCAGCAGTTACTCGGGCCCCCAAAACGGGAGGGAGCTGTTTTTT.